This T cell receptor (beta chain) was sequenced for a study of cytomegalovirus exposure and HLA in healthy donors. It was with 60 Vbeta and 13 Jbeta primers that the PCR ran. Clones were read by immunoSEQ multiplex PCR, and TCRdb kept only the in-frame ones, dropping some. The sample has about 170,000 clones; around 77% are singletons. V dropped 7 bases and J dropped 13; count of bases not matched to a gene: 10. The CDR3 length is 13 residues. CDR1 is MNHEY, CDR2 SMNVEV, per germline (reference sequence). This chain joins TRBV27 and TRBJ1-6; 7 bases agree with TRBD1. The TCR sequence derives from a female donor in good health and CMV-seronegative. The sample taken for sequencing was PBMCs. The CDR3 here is CASTIIGQAPLHF. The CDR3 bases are TGTGCCAGCACCATCATCGGACAGGCCCCCCTCCACTTT.